The 10 T cell receptor beta chains given below trace back to one sample, sequenced in a study of beta chain features in type 1 diabetes. The investigators reverse transcribed all of the isolated RNA, so they sequenced expressed TCRB transcripts. Some clones are missing from TCRdb's copy, which holds only in-frame ones; the method was immunoSEQ multiplex PCR. The profile shows about 900,000 clones, under 20% of them singletons. The sequenced sample consisted of naive CD4+ T cells from blood. Receptor source: a woman younger than 35 in good health.

The chain joins TRBV2 to TRBJ2-7, with a weak D call TRBD2 (5 bases). CDR1 SNHLY and CDR2 FYNNEI come from the germline V gene. The CDR3 has 14 residues. V gave up 7 bases and J gave up 3 bases, with 16 bases separating them. The CDR3 sequence is CASTLRTGIYEQYF. CDR3 in DNA: TGTGCCAGCACCCTCAGGACGGGAATCTACGAGCAGTACTTC.

The V and J genes are TRBV9 and TRBJ2-2; possible D gene TRBD1, 6 bases. CDR3 size: 16 residues. Germline loops: CDR1 SGDLS, CDR2 YYNGEE. Between the trimmed V and J ends, which lost 2 bases and 2 bases, there was a span of 13 bases. Written as DNA, the CDR3 is TGTGCCAGCAGCGTCCCATCGACAGGCAACACCGGGGAGCTGTTTTTT. It yields the protein CASSVPSTGNTGELFF.

The sample holds a few counts of this clone. V is TRBV9 and J is TRBJ2-3; D is perhaps TRBD2 (6 bases). V was cut by 0 bases and J by 2 bases, with 13 bases left in between. This CDR3 spans 16 amino acids. The V gene's germline CDR1 is SGDLS and CDR2 YYNGEE. The CDR3 region is CASSVGVAANTDTQYF. The CDR3 DNA follows: TGTGCCAGCAGCGTAGGGGTAGCGGCGAACACAGATACGCAGTATTTT.

This clone was counted between two and nine times. The chain carries TRBV28 and TRBJ2-1; TRBD1 might be the D (5 bases). V lost 7 bases, J lost 10 bases, and 14 bases lay in between. This CDR3 spans 12 amino acids. Germline V CDR1 and CDR2: MDHEN, SYDVKM. The CDR3 reads CASTEGAREQFF. CDR3 in DNA: TGTGCCAGCACCGAAGGGGCTAGGGAGCAGTTCTTC.

The chain has TRBV29-1 and TRBJ2-1, with D possibly called TRBD1 or TRBD2 (5 bases each). The CDR3 has 15 residues. Germline V gene data show CDR1 as SQVTM and CDR2 as ANQGSEA. Trimming shortened V by 1 base and J by 6 bases, and 16 bases separated the two germline ends. The chain's CDR3 is CSVEVGDRTINEQFF. The CDR3 bases are TGCAGCGTTGAAGTAGGGGACCGGACAATCAATGAGCAGTTCTTC.

This clone was counted only a few times. This chain connects TRBV29-1 to TRBJ2-3; TRBD1 matches 9 bases. The germline CDR1 and CDR2 sequences are SQVTM and ANQGSEA. The CDR3 loop spans 13 amino acids. Trimming took 5 bases from V and 6 from J; bases not matched to a gene: 6. As DNA, the CDR3 is TGCAGCGTTCCGGGACAGGGAACCGATACGCAGTATTTT. It specifies CSVPGQGTDTQYF.

V gene TRBV4-3 combines with J gene TRBJ1-5; perhaps TRBD1 as D (6 bases). From germline, CDR1 is LGHNA and CDR2 YSLEER. CDR3 size: 16 residues. The V end lost 1 base, the J end lost 4 bases, and 14 bases lay between the germline ends. CDR3 bases: TGCGCCAGCAGCCAAGTGGCGGACAGTTCAAATCAGCCCCAGCATTTT. Its protein is CASSQVADSSNQPQHF.

The chain carries TRBV2 and TRBJ2-1; D is possibly TRBD2 (6 bases). V lost 6 bases and J lost 6, with 12 bases in between. Germline V gene lookup returns CDR1 SNHLY and CDR2 FYNNEI. This CDR3 has 13 residues. The CDR3 here is CASRLTSSNEQFF. In nucleotides, the CDR3 is TGTGCCAGCAGGCTGACTAGTTCCAATGAGCAGTTCTTC.

On this clone itself: In the same sample, other DNA sequences code for this CDR3. In DNA form, the CDR3 reads TGTGCCAGCAGCGTAACGGCCAGCTCCTACAATGAGCAGTTCTTC. Amino acids: CASSVTASSYNEQFF. This chain links TRBV9 with TRBJ2-1, with D hard to call. CDR1 and CDR2 (germline): SGDLS, YYNGEE. V was clipped by 1 base and J by 0 bases, with 8 bases between them. The CDR3 spans 15 residues.

The chain recombines TRBV15 with TRBJ1-1, with TRBD1 matching over 7 bases. V trimming: 8 bases; J trimming: 2 bases; junction bases outside the gene matches: 5. The germline V gene has CDR1 LNHNV and CDR2 YYDKDF (reference sequence). This CDR3 is built from 13 residues. CDR3 residues: CATQTGVNTEAFF. CDR3 DNA sequence: TGTGCCACCCAAACAGGGGTCAACACTGAAGCTTTCTTT.